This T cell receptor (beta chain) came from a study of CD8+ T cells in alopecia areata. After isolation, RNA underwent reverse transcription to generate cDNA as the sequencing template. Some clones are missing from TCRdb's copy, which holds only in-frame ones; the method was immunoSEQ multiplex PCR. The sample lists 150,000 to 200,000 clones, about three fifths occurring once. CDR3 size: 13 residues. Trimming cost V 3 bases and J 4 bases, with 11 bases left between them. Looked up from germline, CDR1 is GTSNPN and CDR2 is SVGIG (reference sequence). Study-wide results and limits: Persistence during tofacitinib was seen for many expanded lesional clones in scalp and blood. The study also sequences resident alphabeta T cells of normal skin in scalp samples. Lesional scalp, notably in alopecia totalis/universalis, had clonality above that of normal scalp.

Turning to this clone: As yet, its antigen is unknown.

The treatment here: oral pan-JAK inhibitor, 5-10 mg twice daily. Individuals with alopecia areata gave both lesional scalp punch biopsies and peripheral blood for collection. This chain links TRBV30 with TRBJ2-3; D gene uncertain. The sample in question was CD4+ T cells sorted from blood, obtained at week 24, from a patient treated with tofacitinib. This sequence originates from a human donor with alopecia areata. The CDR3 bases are TGTGCCTGGAGCAATGCCGCGGCAGATACGCAGTATTTT. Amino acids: CAWSNAAADTQYF.